The entry below gives a single T cell receptor beta chain sequence along with its context. The data were taken from a study of blood T cell repertoires in COVID-19. Overall study context: Whether acute or convalescent, the COVID-19 samples came from the United States, Italy and Spain. T cells, B-cell-depleted T cells, or PBMCs provided the cDNA or gDNA that served as material.

The CDR3 runs to 17 residues. Germline V CDR1 and CDR2: SNHLY, FYNNEI. V was clipped by 6 bases and J by 1 base; unmatched bases: 12. Per the study methods: Reference gene primer amplification yielded estimated nucleated cell counts. The table came from immunoSEQ multiplex PCR; TCRdb's copy has only in-frame clones and leaves some out. Clonal size and the V and J genes are those of that table, whereas D and trimming came from the DNA. This sample has about 110,000 clones; about 91% occur once, and the top ten carry 6.8%. What was sequenced was peripheral blood. This sequence joins TRBV2 and TRBJ1-1; 9 nucleotides align to TRBD1. The receptor was isolated from a man aged 50-60 years with active or convalescent COVID-19. CDR3 protein: CASSRRLQGAGNTEAFF. As DNA, the CDR3 is TGTGCCAGCAGCCGAAGGCTACAGGGGGCCGGGAACACTGAAGCTTTCTTT.